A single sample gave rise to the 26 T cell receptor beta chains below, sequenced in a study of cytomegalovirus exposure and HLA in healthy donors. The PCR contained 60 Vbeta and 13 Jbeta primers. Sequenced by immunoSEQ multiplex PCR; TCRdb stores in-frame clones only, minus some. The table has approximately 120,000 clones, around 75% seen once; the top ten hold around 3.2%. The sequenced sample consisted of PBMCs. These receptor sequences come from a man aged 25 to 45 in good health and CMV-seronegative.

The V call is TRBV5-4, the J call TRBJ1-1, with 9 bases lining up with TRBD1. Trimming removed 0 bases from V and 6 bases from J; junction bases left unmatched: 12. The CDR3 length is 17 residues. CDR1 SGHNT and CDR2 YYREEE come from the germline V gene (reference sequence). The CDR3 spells CASSLAYRGQSNAEAFF. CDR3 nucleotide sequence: TGTGCCAGCAGCTTGGCCTACAGGGGGCAGTCCAACGCTGAAGCTTTCTTT.

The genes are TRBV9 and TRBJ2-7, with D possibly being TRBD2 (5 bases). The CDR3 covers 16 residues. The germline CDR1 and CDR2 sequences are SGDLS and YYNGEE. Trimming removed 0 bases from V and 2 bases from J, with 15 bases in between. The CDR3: CASSVVHGRETYEQYF. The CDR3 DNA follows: TGTGCCAGCAGCGTAGTTCACGGACGGGAAACCTACGAGCAGTACTTC.

The DNA of the CDR3 is TGTGCCAGCAGCGGCTGGACAGGGGGTAACTATAATTCACCCCTCCACTTT. This sequence encodes CASSGWTGGNYNSPLHF. The genes are TRBV5-6 and TRBJ1-6; the match to TRBD1 covers 10 bases. From germline, CDR1 is SGHDT and CDR2 YYEEEE. This CDR3 is built from 17 residues. After removal of 4 bases from V and 3 bases from J, the junction contained 7 bases not matched to a gene.

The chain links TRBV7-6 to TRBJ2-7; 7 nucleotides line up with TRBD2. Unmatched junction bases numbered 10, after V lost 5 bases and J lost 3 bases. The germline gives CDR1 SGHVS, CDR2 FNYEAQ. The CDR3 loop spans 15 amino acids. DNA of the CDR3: TGTGCCAGCAGCAAGCTTAGCGGGCCGCTCTACGAGCAGTACTTC. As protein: CASSKLSGPLYEQYF.

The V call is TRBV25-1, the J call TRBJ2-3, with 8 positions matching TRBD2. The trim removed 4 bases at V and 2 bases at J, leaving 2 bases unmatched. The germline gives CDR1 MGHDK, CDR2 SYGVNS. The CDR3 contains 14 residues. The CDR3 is CASSAGGATDTQYF. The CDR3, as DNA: TGTGCCAGCAGTGCCGGGGGGGCCACAGATACGCAGTATTTT.

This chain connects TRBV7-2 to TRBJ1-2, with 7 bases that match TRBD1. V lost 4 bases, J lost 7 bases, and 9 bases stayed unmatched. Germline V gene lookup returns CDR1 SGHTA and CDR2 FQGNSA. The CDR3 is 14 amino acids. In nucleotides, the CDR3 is TGTGCCAGCAGCTCTACAGGGGATCGAGCTGGCTACACCTTC. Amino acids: CASSSTGDRAGYTF.

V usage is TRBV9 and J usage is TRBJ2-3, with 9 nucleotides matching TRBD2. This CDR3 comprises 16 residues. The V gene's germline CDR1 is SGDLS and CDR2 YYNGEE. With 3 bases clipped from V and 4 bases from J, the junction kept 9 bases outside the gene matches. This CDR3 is CASSARAGGVADTQYF. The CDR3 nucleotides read TGTGCCAGCAGCGCCAGAGCGGGGGGCGTCGCAGATACGCAGTATTTT.

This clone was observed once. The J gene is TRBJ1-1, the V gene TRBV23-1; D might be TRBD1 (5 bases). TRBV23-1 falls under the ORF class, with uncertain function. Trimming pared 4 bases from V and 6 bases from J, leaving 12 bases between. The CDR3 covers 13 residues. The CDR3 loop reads CASSLPGGSEAFF. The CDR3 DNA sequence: TGCGCCAGCAGTCTTCCGGGGGGTTCTGAAGCTTTCTTT.

The CDR3 here is CAWSERGTLNNEQFF. For the CDR3, the DNA is TGTGCCTGGAGTGAGCGGGGGACTCTGAACAATGAGCAGTTCTTC. The rearrangement joins TRBV30 to TRBJ2-1; 8 nucleotides agree with TRBD2. Trimming at V came to 1 base and at J to 5 bases, leaving 7 bases not matched to a gene. Per the germline V gene, CDR1 is GTSNPN and CDR2 is SVGIG (reference sequence). CDR3 length: 15 residues.

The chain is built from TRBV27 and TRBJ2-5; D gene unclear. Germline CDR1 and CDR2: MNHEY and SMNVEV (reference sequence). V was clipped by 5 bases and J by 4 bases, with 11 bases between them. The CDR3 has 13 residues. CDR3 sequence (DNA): TGTGCCAGCAGTGACTTCGGCAGAGAGACCCAGTACTTC. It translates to CASSDFGRETQYF.

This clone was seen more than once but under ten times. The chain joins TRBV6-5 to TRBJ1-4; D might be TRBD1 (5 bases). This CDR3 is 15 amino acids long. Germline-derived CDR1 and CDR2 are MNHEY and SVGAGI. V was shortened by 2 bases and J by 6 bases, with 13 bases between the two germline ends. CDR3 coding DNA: TGTGCCAGCAGTTACGGCAGGGTGGAATATGAAAAACTGTTTTTT. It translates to CASSYGRVEYEKLFF.

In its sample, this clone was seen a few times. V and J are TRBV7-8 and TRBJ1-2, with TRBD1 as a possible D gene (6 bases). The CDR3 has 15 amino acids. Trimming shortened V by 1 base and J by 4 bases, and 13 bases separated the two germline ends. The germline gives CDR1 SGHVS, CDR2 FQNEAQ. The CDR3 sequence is CASSLDRQAIYGYTF. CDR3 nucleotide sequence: TGTGCCAGCAGCTTAGATCGACAGGCGATCTATGGCTACACCTTC.

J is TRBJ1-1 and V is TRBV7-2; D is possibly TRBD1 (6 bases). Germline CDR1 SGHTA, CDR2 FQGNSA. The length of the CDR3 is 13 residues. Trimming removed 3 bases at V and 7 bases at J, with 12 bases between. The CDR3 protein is CASSFQGISEAFF. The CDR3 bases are TGTGCCAGCAGCTTCCAGGGGATAAGTGAAGCTTTCTTT.

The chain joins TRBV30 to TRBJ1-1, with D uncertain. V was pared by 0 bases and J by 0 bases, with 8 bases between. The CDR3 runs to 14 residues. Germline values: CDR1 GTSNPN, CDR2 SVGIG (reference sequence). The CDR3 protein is CAWSVLGMNTEAFF. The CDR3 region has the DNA TGTGCCTGGAGTGTACTGGGCATGAACACTGAAGCTTTCTTT.

The CDR3 reads CSVAQGDDTYEQYF. CDR3 bases: TGCAGCGTTGCGCAGGGTGATGATACCTACGAGCAGTACTTC. V gene TRBV29-1 combines with J gene TRBJ2-7, with D maybe TRBD1 (5 bases). Germline CDR1 is SQVTM and CDR2 is ANQGSEA. This CDR3 has 14 amino acids. V dropped 4 bases and J dropped 2 bases, with 15 bases sitting between them.

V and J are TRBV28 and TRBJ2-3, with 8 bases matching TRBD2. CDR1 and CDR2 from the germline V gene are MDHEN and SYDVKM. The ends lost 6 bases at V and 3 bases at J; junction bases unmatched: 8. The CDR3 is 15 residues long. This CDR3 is CASRQGGGSTDTQYF. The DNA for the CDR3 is TGTGCCAGCAGGCAAGGCGGGGGGAGTACAGATACGCAGTATTTT.

DNA of the CDR3: TGTGCCAGCAGCAGGGGACAGGACTGGGGAGAGACCCAGTACTTC. Its protein is CASSRGQDWGETQYF. The chain recombines TRBV5-6 with TRBJ2-5; 8 nucleotides agree with TRBD1. This CDR3 is 15 amino acids long. The germline CDR1 and CDR2 sequences are SGHDT and YYEEEE. The ends lost 4 bases at V and 4 bases at J; junction bases unmatched: 9. The full variable domain, in which reference TRBV5-6 and TRBJ2-5 provide the parts outside the CDR3, is DAGVTQSPTHLIKTRGQQVTLRCSPKSGHDTVSWYQQALGQGPQFIFQYYEEEERQRGNFPDRFSGHQFPNYSSELNVNALLLGDSALYLCASSRGQDWGETQYFGPGTRLLVL.

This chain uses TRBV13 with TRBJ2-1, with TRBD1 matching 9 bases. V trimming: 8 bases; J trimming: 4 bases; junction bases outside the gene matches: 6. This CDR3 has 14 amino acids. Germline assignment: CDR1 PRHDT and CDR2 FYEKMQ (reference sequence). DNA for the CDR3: TGTGCCAGCGCACCCGGGACAGGGTACAATGAGCAGTTCTTC. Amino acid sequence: CASAPGTGYNEQFF.

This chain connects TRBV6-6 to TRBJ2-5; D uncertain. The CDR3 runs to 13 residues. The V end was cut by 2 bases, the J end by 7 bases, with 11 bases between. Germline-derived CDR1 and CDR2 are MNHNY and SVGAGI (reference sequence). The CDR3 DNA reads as TGTGCCAGCAGTTACACGGCTAGTGGGACCCAGTACTTC. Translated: CASSYTASGTQYF.

The CDR3: CASSLLAGANEQYF. CDR3 DNA: TGTGCCAGCAGCTTACTGGCGGGGGCGAACGAGCAGTACTTC. This chain connects TRBV7-8 to TRBJ2-7; possibly TRBD2 for D (7 bases). V was pared by 2 bases and J by 5 bases, with 13 bases between. Germline-derived CDR1 and CDR2 are SGHVS and FQNEAQ. CDR3 length equals 14 residues.

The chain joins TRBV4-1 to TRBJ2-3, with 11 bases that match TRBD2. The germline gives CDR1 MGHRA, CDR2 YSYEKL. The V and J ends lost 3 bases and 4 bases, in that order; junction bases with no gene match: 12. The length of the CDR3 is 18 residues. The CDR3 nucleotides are TGCGCCAGCAGCCATTCCGGGACTAGCGGACTCAGGGCAGATACGCAGTATTTT. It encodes CASSHSGTSGLRADTQYF.

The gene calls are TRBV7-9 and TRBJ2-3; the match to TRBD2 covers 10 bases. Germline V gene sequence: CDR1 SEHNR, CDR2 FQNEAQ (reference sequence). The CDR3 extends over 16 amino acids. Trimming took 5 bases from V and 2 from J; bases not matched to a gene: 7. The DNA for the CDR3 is TGTGCCAGCAGCAAACGACTAGCGGGTAACACAGATACGCAGTATTTT. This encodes CASSKRLAGNTDTQYF.

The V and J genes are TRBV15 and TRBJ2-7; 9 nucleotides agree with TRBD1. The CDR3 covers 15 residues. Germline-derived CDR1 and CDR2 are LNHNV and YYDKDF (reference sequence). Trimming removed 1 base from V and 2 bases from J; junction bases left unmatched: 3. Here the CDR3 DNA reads TGTGCCACCAGCAGAGGGGGGGACAGGGCCTACGAGCAGTACTTC. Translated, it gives CATSRGGDRAYEQYF.

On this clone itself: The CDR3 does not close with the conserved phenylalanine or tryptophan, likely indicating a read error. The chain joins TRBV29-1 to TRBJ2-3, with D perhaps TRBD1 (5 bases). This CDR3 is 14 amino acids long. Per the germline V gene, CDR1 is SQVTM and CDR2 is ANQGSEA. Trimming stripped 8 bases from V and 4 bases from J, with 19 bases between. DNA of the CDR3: TGCAGCTCAAAACACCGACAGTACGCAGATACGCAGTATGTT. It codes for CSSKHRQYADTQYV.

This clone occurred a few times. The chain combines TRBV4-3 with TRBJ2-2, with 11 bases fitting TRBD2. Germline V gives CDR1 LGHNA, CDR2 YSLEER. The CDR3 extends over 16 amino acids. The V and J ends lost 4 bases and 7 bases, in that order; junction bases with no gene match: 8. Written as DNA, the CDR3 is TGCGCCAGCAGCCGGAGACTAGCGGGGATTGGCGGGGAGCTGTTTTTT. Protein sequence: CASSRRLAGIGGELFF.

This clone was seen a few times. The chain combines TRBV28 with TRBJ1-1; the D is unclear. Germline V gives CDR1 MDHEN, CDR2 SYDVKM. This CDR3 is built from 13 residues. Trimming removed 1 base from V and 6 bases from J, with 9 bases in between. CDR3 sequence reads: CASSLSGFPEAFF. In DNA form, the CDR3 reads TGTGCCAGCAGTTTATCGGGGTTCCCTGAAGCTTTCTTT.